The sequence of this T cell receptor (beta chain) was determined in a study of blood T cell repertoires in COVID-19. Profiling relied on immunoSEQ multiplex PCR, and the TCRdb table lists in-frame clones only, not all of them. The sample shows about 100,000 clones, roughly 83% of them seen only once. Trimming shortened V by 6 bases and J by 1 base, and 13 bases separated the two germline ends. The CDR3 has 15 amino acids. Germline V gene data show CDR1 as KGHSH and CDR2 as LQKENI. Source material: peripheral blood. V gene TRBV18 combines with J gene TRBJ1-5; no definite D call. The TCR was taken from an elderly woman with active or convalescent COVID-19. The CDR3 region has the DNA TGTGCCAGCTCCTCCTCTGGTCAGAGCAATCAGCCCCAGCATTTT. Residues: CASSSSGQSNQPQHF. The full variable domain, completed using reference TRBV18 and TRBJ1-5, is NAGVMQNPRHLVRRRGQEARLRCSPMKGHSHVYWYRQLPEEGLKFMVYLQKENIIDESGMPKERFSAEFPKEGPSILRIQQVVRGDSAAYFCASSSSGQSNQPQHFGDGTRLSIL.